This record concerns one T cell receptor (beta chain) sequence. Its target is not known. Assay: immunoSEQ multiplex PCR; the TCRdb copy retains only in-frame clones and omits some. The sample carries under 85,000 clones, roughly 84% recorded once. The CDR3 has 12 residues. In germline, CDR1 is KGHSH, CDR2 LQKENI. With 0 bases removed from V and 14 bases from J, the gap between germline ends came to 10 bases. This record belongs to a study of OX40 agonist ivuxolimab in advanced cancers. The overall study: Partial responses occurred in Three dose-escalation patients, one with hepatocellular carcinoma and two with cutaneous melanoma. The study, taken as a whole, reports: CD4+ and CD8+ blood T cells expanded clonally by week 6 at 0.1 to 3.0 mg/kg. Near-lowest levels of clonal expansion characterized partial responders at 0.1-3.0 mg/kg.

Patients were ineligible given autoimmune disease history or systemic immunosuppression. This rearrangement joins TRBV18 to TRBJ1-4; no definite D call. This sequence was found in an adult with an advanced solid tumor such as melanoma, head and neck, liver or kidney cancer. The material sequenced was CD4+ or CD8+ T cells sorted from blood, taken in a trial of the OX40 agonist ivuxolimab. As DNA, the CDR3 is TGTGCCAGCTCACCACCGGACGGCATGCTGTTTTTT. Translated, it gives CASSPPDGMLFF.